Presented here are 27 T cell receptor beta chains from one specimen sequenced in a study of blood T cell repertoires in COVID-19. Libraries were prepared by immunoSEQ multiplex PCR; TCRdb keeps only in-frame clonotypes and omits some of them. The sample gives approximately 90,000 clones, 81% of which show up once; around 27% is in the top ten. The sequencing input was peripheral blood. These receptors were collected from an elderly man with active or convalescent COVID-19.

This rearrangement joins TRBV18 to TRBJ2-1, with 12 bases fitting TRBD2. V was pared by 3 bases and J by 0 bases, with 6 bases of the junction left unmatched. The CDR3 totals 18 residues. From germline, CDR1 is KGHSH and CDR2 LQKENI. Here the CDR3 reads CASSPSSGGAGSYNEQFF. As DNA, the CDR3 is TGTGCCAGCTCACCCTCTAGCGGGGGGGCGGGCTCCTACAATGAGCAGTTCTTC.

The chain employs TRBV9 and TRBJ1-1; 7 nucleotides align to TRBD1. In germline, CDR1 is SGDLS, CDR2 YYNGEE. The trim removed 0 bases at V and 0 bases at J, leaving 5 bases unmatched. This CDR3 comprises 16 residues. CDR3: CASSVGGQLMNTEAFF. The CDR3 bases are TGTGCCAGCAGCGTAGGGGGACAGCTCATGAACACTGAAGCTTTCTTT.

As DNA, the CDR3 is TGTGCCAGCAGCCAAGGGGGAGGGCCCAACTATGGCTACACCTTC. Protein sequence: CASSQGGGPNYGYTF. J is TRBJ1-2 and V is TRBV3-1 (or the pseudogene TRBV3-2); no clear D. The length of the CDR3 is 15 residues. Germline CDR1 and CDR2: LGHDT and YNNKEL (reference sequence). The V end lost 1 base, the J end lost 2 bases, and 11 bases lay between the germline ends.

This clone occurred a few times. The chain links TRBV10-1 to TRBJ1-3; D possibly corresponds to TRBD1 (5 bases). The CDR3 contains 14 residues. Trimming shortened V by 3 bases and J by 2 bases, and 8 bases separated the two germline ends. Germline V gene sequence: CDR1 WNHNN, CDR2 SYGVQD (reference sequence). Here the CDR3 reads CASSDDRTGNTIYF. The CDR3, as DNA: TGCGCCAGCAGTGATGACAGAACTGGAAACACCATATATTTT.

This clone was seen a handful of times. Other nucleotide sequences in the sample specify the same CDR3. The V call is TRBV5-1, the J call TRBJ1-4; maybe TRBD1 (5 bases). The CDR3 consists of 15 residues. Between the trimmed V and J ends, which lost 4 bases and 5 bases, there was a span of 15 bases. Germline CDR1 reads SGHRS; CDR2 reads YFSETQ. Here the CDR3 DNA reads TGCGCCAGCAGCCTAGGGACTCTAGAAAATGAAAAACTGTTTTTT. This translates into CASSLGTLENEKLFF.

This chain connects TRBV11-2 to TRBJ2-3; no definite D call. The CDR3 is made up of 10 amino acids. V lost 3 bases, J lost 7 bases, and 2 bases lay in between. Per germline, CDR1 SGHAT and CDR2 FQNNGV. CDR3 sequence reads: CASSFNTQYF. In DNA, the CDR3 is TGTGCCAGCAGCTTTAATACGCAGTATTTT.

This sequence joins TRBV19 and TRBJ1-4; 10 bases agree with TRBD1. Trimming at V came to 9 bases and at J to 7 bases, leaving 8 bases not matched to a gene. There are 14 residues in the CDR3. The V gene's germline CDR1 is LNHDA and CDR2 SQIVND (reference sequence). The CDR3 sequence: CASRTRDRGEKLFF. CDR3 coding DNA: TGTGCCAGCCGGACACGGGACAGGGGTGAAAAACTGTTTTTT. The whole variable domain, filled in from reference TRBV19 and TRBJ1-4, reads DGGITQSPKYLFRKEGQNVTLSCEQNLNHDAMYWYRQDPGQGLRLIYYSQIVNDFQKGDIAEGYSVSREKKESFPLTVTSAQKNPTAFYLCASRTRDRGEKLFFGSGTQLSVL.

This clone was detected only once. The J gene is TRBJ1-5, the V gene TRBV7-2; the D is unclear. This CDR3 is 15 amino acids long. The ends were cut back, 1 base at V and 7 bases at J, with 14 bases in the middle. CDR1 is SGHTA and CDR2 is FQGNSA in the germline V gene. Here the CDR3 DNA reads TGTGCCAGCAGCTTAGTACACTCCATCGGGCAGCCCCAGCATTTT. It specifies CASSLVHSIGQPQHF.

The V call is TRBV5-1, the J call TRBJ2-3; 8 nucleotides line up with TRBD1. Trimming at V came to 5 bases and at J to 1 base, leaving 9 bases not matched to a gene. The CDR3 totals 16 residues. Germline V gene data show CDR1 as SGHRS and CDR2 as YFSETQ. CDR3 sequence (DNA): TGCGCCAGCAGTCAAGGACAGGGAGTGGGCACAGATACGCAGTATTTT. This gives the protein CASSQGQGVGTDTQYF. Full variable domain (remainder filled in from reference TRBV5-1 and TRBJ2-3): KAGVTQTPRYLIKTRGQQVTLSCSPISGHRSVSWYQQTPGQGLQFLFEYFSETQRNKGNFPGRFSGRQFSNSRSEMNVSTLELGDSALYLCASSQGQGVGTDTQYFGPGTRLTVL.

This sequence joins TRBV18 and TRBJ2-1, with D maybe TRBD1 (7 bases). V was shortened by 3 bases and J by 6 bases, with 18 bases between the two germline ends. From germline, CDR1 is KGHSH and CDR2 LQKENI. CDR3 length equals 16 residues. Written as DNA, the CDR3 is TGTGCCAGCTCACCGCCGACTAGACAGGGTGGCAATGAGCAGTTCTTC. Amino acid sequence: CASSPPTRQGGNEQFF.

The chain is built from TRBV6-2 or TRBV6-3 and TRBJ2-7, with 7 bases fitting TRBD1. CDR1 is MNHEY and CDR2 is SVGEGT in the germline V gene. Germline trimming cut 5 bases from V and 4 bases from J; bases unmatched to any gene: 11. The CDR3 totals 15 residues. The chain's CDR3 is CASSLTQGGTYEQYF. The CDR3 DNA reads as TGTGCCAGCAGTCTAACTCAAGGGGGCACGTACGAGCAGTACTTC.

This chain joins TRBV6-1 and TRBJ2-3, with a tentative D call TRBD1 (7 bases). The CDR3 is 16 amino acids. Germline CDR1 MNHNS, CDR2 SASEGT. Trimming removed 4 bases at V and 4 bases at J, with 18 bases between. In DNA form, the CDR3 reads TGTGCCAGCAGTGTGGAGGGGGCAGATTTCGCAGATACGCAGTATTTT. Translating gives CASSVEGADFADTQYF.

The rearrangement links TRBV6-5 to TRBJ1-4, with 8 bases that match TRBD1. V shed 6 bases and J 8 bases; nucleotides not matched to a gene: 8. Germline V lookup: CDR1 MNHEY, CDR2 SVGAGI. This CDR3 is built from 14 residues. The CDR3 nucleotides are TGTGCCAGCAGCAAACCGGGACAGGAAGAAAAACTGTTTTTT. This gives the protein CASSKPGQEEKLFF.

This chain links TRBV7-7 with TRBJ1-3; D is ambiguous. Germline V lookup: CDR1 SSHAT, CDR2 FNYEAQ (reference sequence). The CDR3 totals 13 residues. V lost 2 bases and J lost 1, with 3 bases in between. Written as DNA, the CDR3 is TGTGCCAGCAGCTTAACATCTGGAAACACCATATATTTT. Its protein is CASSLTSGNTIYF.

J is TRBJ2-3 and V is TRBV2; TRBD2 aligns across 9 bases. Germline CDR1 SNHLY, CDR2 FYNNEI. With 4 bases clipped from V and 0 bases from J, the junction kept 2 bases outside the gene matches. The CDR3 sequence is 15 residues long. The chain's CDR3 is CASSVSGGSTDTQYF. DNA for the CDR3: TGTGCCAGCAGTGTTAGCGGGGGTAGCACAGATACGCAGTATTTT. Full variable domain (remainder filled in from reference TRBV2 and TRBJ2-3): EPEVTQTPSHQVTQMGQEVILRCVPISNHLYFYWYRQILGQKVEFLVSFYNNEISEKSEIFDDQFSVERPDGSNFTLKIRSTKLEDSAMYFCASSVSGGSTDTQYFGPGTRLTVL.

The V gene is TRBV4-1, the J gene TRBJ2-2; 10 nucleotides line up with TRBD1. The CDR3 runs to 18 residues. CDR1 is MGHRA, CDR2 YSYEKL, per germline. With 0 bases clipped from V and 6 bases from J, the junction kept 10 bases outside the gene matches. The CDR3, as DNA: TGCGCCAGCAGCCAAGATGGACCCGACAGGGGGCAAGCCGGGGAGCTGTTTTTT. This translates into CASSQDGPDRGQAGELFF.

The CDR3 nucleotides are TGCGCCAGCAGCCAAGAGGTGGGAGGCGAAAAACTGTTTTTT. It yields the protein CASSQEVGGEKLFF. The chain combines TRBV4-3 with TRBJ1-4; D is unclear. This CDR3 has 14 residues. The V and J ends lost 0 bases and 8 bases respectively, with 10 bases between them. Germline lookup yields CDR1 LGHNA and CDR2 YSLEER.

V and J are TRBV28 and TRBJ2-5, with a tentative D call TRBD2 (6 bases). This CDR3 has 16 amino acids. Germline assignment: CDR1 MDHEN and CDR2 SYDVKM. Deletions cut 6 bases from V and 3 bases from J, with 20 bases between. The CDR3 coding sequence is TGTGCCAGCAGGACTTGGGACTCCCGGAGGGAAGAGACCCAGTACTTC. Translated, it gives CASRTWDSRREETQYF.

The V and J genes are TRBV6-5 and TRBJ1-1; possibly TRBD1 for D (5 bases). The CDR3 is made up of 13 amino acids. V lost 5 bases and J 8 bases, leaving 15 bases between the germline ends. Germline-derived CDR1 and CDR2 are MNHEY and SVGAGI. The CDR3 coding sequence is TGTGCCAGCAGTAGACCCCCGGGGGGGGAAGCTTTCTTT. Its protein product is CASSRPPGGEAFF.

The chain employs TRBV7-9 and TRBJ1-5, with D tentatively TRBD1 (5 bases). V shed 8 bases and J shed 4 bases, with 15 bases lying between them. Germline CDR1 reads SEHNR; CDR2 reads FQNEAQ (reference sequence). The CDR3 extends over 14 amino acids. The CDR3 here is CASVREGANQPQHF. The CDR3 coding sequence is TGTGCCAGCGTCAGGGAGGGTGCGAATCAGCCCCAGCATTTT.

V is TRBV21-1 and J is TRBJ1-1. TRBV21-1 is given as a pseudogene. The CDR3 contains 15 residues. For the CDR3, the DNA is TGTGCCAGCAGCAAAGAGGGACTGAAGAACACTGAAGCTTTCTTT. Amino acids: CASSKEGLKNTEAFF.

V usage is TRBV28 and J usage is TRBJ2-7; 8 nucleotides match TRBD1. Germline CDR1 MDHEN, CDR2 SYDVKM. V dropped 8 bases and J dropped 2; count of bases not matched to a gene: 11. This CDR3 is 15 amino acids long. CDR3 DNA: TGTGCCAGCCGAGATCCCGGGACAGGTACCTACGAGCAGTACTTC. It encodes CASRDPGTGTYEQYF.

CDR3 in amino acids: CASRRKFYGTGDYGYTF. CDR3 DNA sequence: TGTGCCAGCAGGAGGAAGTTTTACGGGACAGGGGACTATGGCTACACCTTC. The chain joins TRBV27 to TRBJ1-2, with 10 positions matching TRBD1. The CDR3 loop spans 17 amino acids. V lost 6 bases to trimming and J lost 3 bases; unmatched junction nucleotides: 13. Per the germline V gene, CDR1 is MNHEY and CDR2 is SMNVEV (reference sequence).

The chain joins TRBV27 to TRBJ2-1; D is possibly TRBD1 (6 bases). The CDR3 is 14 amino acids. In germline, CDR1 is MNHEY, CDR2 SMNVEV (reference sequence). Deletions cut 7 bases from V and 4 bases from J, with 14 bases between. The CDR3 nucleotides are TGTGCCAGCACCCTACAGGGCTTATACAATGAGCAGTTCTTC. It translates to CASTLQGLYNEQFF.

V is TRBV7-9 and J is TRBJ1-2; tentatively, D is TRBD1 (6 bases). V lost 4 bases, J lost 8 bases, and 26 bases lay in between. This CDR3 region has 17 residues. From germline, CDR1 is SEHNR and CDR2 FQNEAQ (reference sequence). The CDR3: CASSSTLTGASGGGYTF. CDR3 DNA sequence: TGTGCCAGCAGCTCAACCCTGACAGGTGCCTCCGGGGGGGGCTACACCTTC.

The chain carries TRBV3-1 (or the pseudogene TRBV3-2) and TRBJ1-2; 7 nucleotides line up with TRBD1. The CDR3 runs 15 residues. J was trimmed by 2 bases and V by 0 bases; bases with no gene match: 3. The germline V gene has CDR1 LGHDT and CDR2 YNNKEL (reference sequence). This CDR3 is CASSQDRQGNYGYTF. The DNA for the CDR3 is TGTGCCAGCAGCCAAGATAGACAGGGCAACTATGGCTACACCTTC.

The J gene is TRBJ2-2, the V gene TRBV7-6; D perhaps matches TRBD1 (6 bases). Germline loops: CDR1 SGHVS, CDR2 FNYEAQ. This CDR3 is built from 17 residues. V gave up 5 bases and J gave up 6 bases, with 22 bases separating them. The CDR3 DNA sequence: TGTGCCAGCAGCCTCGTCCTCCCAGGGGAGAGGGCCGGGGAGCTGTTTTTT. The encoded protein is CASSLVLPGERAGELFF.